What follows are 28 T cell receptor beta chains derived from one specimen sequenced in a study of cytomegalovirus exposure and HLA in healthy donors. The PCR used 60 Vbeta and 13 Jbeta primers. Libraries were prepared by immunoSEQ multiplex PCR; TCRdb keeps only in-frame clonotypes and omits some of them. The table lists about 140,000 clones, about three fifths of them singletons, with approximately 1.8% in the top ten. Sequencing was carried out using PBMCs. These receptor sequences come from a male donor in good health and CMV-seronegative.

This clone occurred a few times. CDR3 region: CASSFERGYTGELFF. As DNA, the CDR3 is TGTGCCAGCAGCTTTGAGCGGGGATACACCGGGGAGCTGTTTTTT. The chain recombines TRBV7-6 with TRBJ2-2; 7 bases fit TRBD2. Germline assignment: CDR1 SGHVS and CDR2 FNYEAQ. The length of the CDR3 is 15 residues. The V segment lost 3 bases and the J segment 3 bases; nucleotides outside the gene matches: 4.

The table lists this clone with a few counts. This chain connects TRBV12-5 to TRBJ1-6; tentative D call: TRBD1 (6 bases). Trimming shortened V by 0 bases and J by 8 bases, and 17 bases separated the two germline ends. The CDR3 spans 17 residues. Germline V lookup: CDR1 LGHNT, CDR2 FRNRAP. CDR3: CASGLVQGLGGDSPLHF. The CDR3 DNA reads as TGTGCTAGTGGTTTGGTACAGGGATTGGGGGGGGATTCACCCCTCCACTTT. Combining the CDR3 with reference TRBV12-5 and TRBJ1-6 gives the whole variable domain DARVTQTPRHKVTEMGQEVTMRCQPILGHNTVFWYRQTMMQGLELLAYFRNRAPLDDSGMPKDRFSAEMPDATLATLKIQPSEPRDSAVYFCASGLVQGLGGDSPLHFGNGTRLTVT.

The chain is built from TRBV4-1 and TRBJ1-3; TRBD1 might be the D (5 bases). There are 15 residues in the CDR3. CDR1 and CDR2 from the germline V gene are MGHRA and YSYEKL. Trimming took 0 bases from V and 0 from J, leaving 6 bases between them. CDR3 coding DNA: TGCGCCAGCAGCCAAGACAGGGCCTCTGGAAACACCATATATTTT. This gives the protein CASSQDRASGNTIYF.

The chain carries TRBV2 and TRBJ2-2, with TRBD2 matching 11 bases. Trimming cost V 0 bases and J 6 bases; bases outside gene matches: 6. Germline CDR1 reads SNHLY; CDR2 reads FYNNEI. This CDR3 is 17 amino acids long. This CDR3 reads CASSEALAGGTAGELFF. The CDR3, as DNA: TGTGCCAGCAGTGAAGCCCTAGCGGGGGGCACAGCCGGGGAGCTGTTTTTT.

This sequence joins TRBV7-6 and TRBJ1-6; D not certain. The CDR3 length is 15 residues. The germline V gene has CDR1 SGHVS and CDR2 FNYEAQ. Deletions cut 2 bases from V and 4 bases from J, with 9 bases between. The CDR3 nucleotides read TGTGCCAGCAGCTTAAGGATAGCTTATAATTCACCCCTCCACTTT. Protein product: CASSLRIAYNSPLHF.

The sample holds a few counts of this clone. The V gene is TRBV29-1, the J gene TRBJ2-5; the D gene is possibly TRBD1 (6 bases). The V end was cut by 1 base, the J end by 5 bases, with 11 bases between. The CDR3 covers 13 residues. The germline V gene has CDR1 SQVTM and CDR2 ANQGSEA. CDR3 DNA: TGCAGCGTTGAAGGGGGGCTGAGGGAGACCCAGTACTTC. The encoded protein is CSVEGGLRETQYF.

This chain joins TRBV7-9 and TRBJ2-3; 10 nucleotides align to TRBD1. CDR1 is SEHNR, CDR2 FQNEAQ, per germline (reference sequence). The CDR3 sequence is 13 residues long. V was pared by 9 bases and J by 6 bases, with 6 bases of the junction left unmatched. The CDR3 protein is CASVTGGHDTQYF. As DNA, the CDR3 is TGTGCCAGTGTGACAGGGGGCCACGATACGCAGTATTTT.

This clone came up a few times. V is TRBV7-3 and J is TRBJ1-1; no firm D call. V was trimmed by 3 bases and J by 3 bases, leaving 8 bases between them. CDR3 length: 13 residues. Germline-derived CDR1 and CDR2 are SGHTA and FQGTGA. The CDR3 nucleotides are TGTGCCAGCAGCTTGAGTCGAGACACTGAAGCTTTCTTT. Translating it yields CASSLSRDTEAFF.

This clone was recorded once. The chain recombines TRBV7-8 with TRBJ1-6; 8 bases are a match to TRBD1. The germline V gene encodes CDR1 SGHVS and CDR2 FQNEAQ. Losses at the gene ends were 5 bases for V and 3 bases for J; bases not matched to a gene: 12. The CDR3 loop spans 18 amino acids. CDR3 nucleotide sequence: TGTGCCAGCAGCGCTGATTTGACAGGGGAATTCTATAATTCACCCCTCCACTTT. It translates to CASSADLTGEFYNSPLHF. Variable domain in full (rest from reference TRBV7-8 and TRBJ1-6): GAGVSQSPRYKVAKRGQDVALRCDPISGHVSLFWYQQALGQGPEFLTYFQNEAQLDKSGLPSDRFFAERPEGSVSTLKIQRTQQEDSAVYLCASSADLTGEFYNSPLHFGNGTRLTVT.

V gene TRBV5-1 combines with J gene TRBJ1-2; a weak D match, TRBD1 (5 bases). CDR1 SGHRS and CDR2 YFSETQ come from the germline V gene. Trimming removed 0 bases from V and 7 bases from J, with 16 bases in between. The CDR3 runs to 15 residues. Here the CDR3 reads CASSLEWGRLAGYTF. The CDR3, as DNA: TGCGCCAGCAGCTTGGAATGGGGCAGGTTGGCTGGCTACACCTTC.

The CDR3 DNA reads TGTGCCAGCAGTTTCAGGGTCATGAACACTGAAGCTTTCTTT. Protein: CASSFRVMNTEAFF. The rearrangement uses TRBV28 and TRBJ1-1; TRBD1 might be the D (5 bases). The CDR3 has 14 residues. CDR1 is MDHEN, CDR2 SYDVKM, per germline. V was pared by 3 bases and J by 0 bases, with 8 bases between.

The chain carries TRBV11-2 and TRBJ2-6; possible D gene TRBD1, 6 bases. The CDR3 consists of 15 residues. The V end was cut by 3 bases, the J end by 3 bases, with 9 bases between. The germline V gene encodes CDR1 SGHAT and CDR2 FQNNGV. As DNA, the CDR3 is TGTGCCAGCAGCTTCAGGGGTATTGGGGCCAACGTCCTGACTTTC. It translates to CASSFRGIGANVLTF.

The chain combines TRBV5-5 with TRBJ1-6; D possibly corresponds to TRBD1 (5 bases). The V end was cut by 3 bases, the J end by 8 bases, with 18 bases between. This CDR3 region has 16 residues. Germline CDR1 and CDR2: SGHKS and YYEKEE (reference sequence). The CDR3 loop is CASSWQGGPRDSPLHF. In DNA form, the CDR3 reads TGTGCCAGCAGCTGGCAGGGAGGGCCTAGGGATTCACCCCTCCACTTT. Drawing the rest from reference TRBV5-5 and TRBJ1-6, the complete variable domain is DAGVTQSPTHLIKTRGQQVTLRCSPISGHKSVSWYQQVLGQGPQFIFQYYEKEERGRGNFPDRFSARQFPNYSSELNVNALLLGDSALYLCASSWQGGPRDSPLHFGNGTRLTVT.

This clone has more than one count but fewer than ten. V is TRBV28 and J is TRBJ1-5, with a possible D match to TRBD1 (5 bases). Germline lookup yields CDR1 MDHEN and CDR2 SYDVKM. Trimming pared 1 base from V and 2 bases from J, leaving 6 bases between. The CDR3 has 14 amino acids. CDR3 DNA: TGTGCCAGCAGTTTATTACAGGGCAATCAGCCCCAGCATTTT. Translating gives CASSLLQGNQPQHF.

The chain recombines TRBV5-8 with TRBJ1-1; D call uncertain. The V and J ends lost 4 bases and 2 bases respectively, with 6 bases between them. This CDR3 comprises 12 residues. Germline V CDR1 and CDR2: SGHTS, YDEGEE. The CDR3 sequence is CASSPFNTEAFF. For the CDR3, the DNA is TGTGCCAGCAGCCCGTTTAACACTGAAGCTTTCTTT.

This clone was seen more than once but under ten times. A junction boundary mismatches the germline segment, possibly from a read error. V usage is TRBV7-2 and J usage is TRBJ1-6; TRBD1 matches at 9 bases. Germline assignment: CDR1 SGHTA and CDR2 FQGNSA. The CDR3 loop spans 15 amino acids. CDR3 amino acids: CASSFQGQGNSPLPF. Here the CDR3 DNA reads TGTGCCAGCAGCTTCCAGGGACAGGGAAATTCACCCCTCCCCTTT.

A few counts support this clone. The chain has TRBV4-1 and TRBJ1-1, with 10 bases aligning to TRBD1. Unmatched junction bases numbered 2, after V lost 3 bases and J lost 4 bases. Germline CDR1 MGHRA, CDR2 YSYEKL. The CDR3 length is 14 residues. In DNA form, the CDR3 reads TGCGCCAGCAGCCAGACAGGGGGCGTCACTGAAGCTTTCTTT. It translates to CASSQTGGVTEAFF.

Only a few counts were recorded for this clone. The chain joins TRBV19 to TRBJ1-4, with a possible D match to TRBD1 (5 bases). Germline V gives CDR1 LNHDA, CDR2 SQIVND (reference sequence). The V gene lost 10 bases and the J gene lost 8 bases, with 17 bases spanning the gap. This CDR3 is 13 amino acids long. CDR3 protein: CATSTQVTEKLFF. The CDR3 nucleotides are TGTGCCACTTCGACACAGGTGACAGAAAAACTGTTTTTT.

This chain joins TRBV18 and TRBJ2-1; a weak D match, TRBD1 (6 bases). The V end was cut by 4 bases, the J end by 5 bases, with 15 bases between. From germline, CDR1 is KGHSH and CDR2 LQKENI. The CDR3 totals 15 residues. The CDR3 region has the DNA TGTGCCAGCTCACGAACCGGGACACAGGACAATGAGCAGTTCTTC. As protein: CASSRTGTQDNEQFF.

This clone was observed a few times. CDR3 nucleotide sequence: TGCGCCAGCAGCGTCCTTAGGGGTTCCTACGAGCAGTACTTC. Protein product: CASSVLRGSYEQYF. The gene calls are TRBV5-1 and TRBJ2-7; a weak D match, TRBD1 (5 bases). Germline CDR1 is SGHRS and CDR2 is YFSETQ. V lost 4 bases, J lost 1 base, and 12 bases lay in between. The CDR3 consists of 14 residues.

The rearrangement links TRBV7-8 to TRBJ2-5; D uncertain. The germline CDR1 and CDR2 sequences are SGHVS and FQNEAQ. V dropped 5 bases and J dropped 2 bases, with 6 bases sitting between them. This CDR3 region has 12 residues. Here the CDR3 reads CASSPIQETQYF. CDR3 bases: TGTGCCAGCAGCCCAATTCAAGAGACCCAGTACTTC.

The chain recombines TRBV6-1 with TRBJ2-1; perhaps TRBD1 as D (6 bases). In germline, CDR1 is MNHNS, CDR2 SASEGT. V gave up 5 bases and J gave up 3 bases, with 14 bases separating them. This CDR3 region has 15 residues. In DNA, the CDR3 is TGTGCCAGCAGTCCGACAGGACGGGGCTACAATGAGCAGTTCTTC. It specifies CASSPTGRGYNEQFF.

This clone was seen once. The chain recombines TRBV5-1 with TRBJ2-3; 10 nucleotides match TRBD2. The CDR3 extends over 17 amino acids. Looked up from germline, CDR1 is SGHRS and CDR2 is YFSETQ. Trimming took 1 base from V and 1 from J; bases not matched to a gene: 6. The DNA for the CDR3 is TGCGCCAGCAGCTTGCCAGCTACTAGCGGGGGCACAGATACGCAGTATTTT. This gives the protein CASSLPATSGGTDTQYF.

V gene TRBV7-9 combines with J gene TRBJ1-1, with D unclear. Germline V gene sequence: CDR1 SEHNR, CDR2 FQNEAQ (reference sequence). This CDR3 is 15 amino acids long. Trimming removed 4 bases at V and 4 bases at J, with 16 bases between. CDR3 sequence reads: CASSYHQRGGTEAFF. The CDR3 region has the DNA TGTGCCAGCAGCTACCATCAGCGGGGAGGCACTGAAGCTTTCTTT.

The chain combines TRBV5-5 with TRBJ2-5; 11 bases agree with TRBD2. Trimming removed 0 bases from V and 2 bases from J; junction bases left unmatched: 3. The CDR3 sequence is 16 residues long. CDR1 and CDR2 from the germline V gene are SGHKS and YYEKEE (reference sequence). The CDR3 protein is CASSLDIAGGQETQYF. In DNA, the CDR3 is TGTGCCAGCAGCTTGGATATAGCGGGGGGGCAAGAGACCCAGTACTTC. Together with reference TRBV5-5 and TRBJ2-5, the CDR3 gives the full variable domain: DAGVTQSPTHLIKTRGQQVTLRCSPISGHKSVSWYQQVLGQGPQFIFQYYEKEERGRGNFPDRFSARQFPNYSSELNVNALLLGDSALYLCASSLDIAGGQETQYFGPGTRLLVL.

This clone appeared a few times. The chain uses TRBV2 and TRBJ2-7; perhaps TRBD2 as D (6 bases). Germline V lookup: CDR1 SNHLY, CDR2 FYNNEI. The CDR3 consists of 13 residues. V dropped 7 bases and J dropped 0 bases, with 10 bases sitting between them. CDR3 in amino acids: CASTSGFSYEQYF. As DNA, the CDR3 is TGTGCCAGCACCAGCGGGTTCTCCTACGAGCAGTACTTC.

The chain joins TRBV12-2 to TRBJ1-1; the table calls TRBD1, which could not be checked here. TRBV12-2 is an annotated pseudogene. The CDR3 consists of 16 residues. The CDR3 region has the DNA TGTGCAAGTCGCTTAGCCTACAGGGTGAGAGACACTGAAGCTTTCTTT. This translates into CASRLAYRVRDTEAFF.

This clone was counted a few times. The V and J genes are TRBV2 and TRBJ2-5, with unresolved D. V was cut by 5 bases and J by 3 bases, with 13 bases left in between. CDR1 and CDR2 (germline): SNHLY, FYNNEI. The CDR3 runs 14 residues. CDR3 amino acids: CASSRHGRKETQYF. DNA for the CDR3: TGTGCCAGCAGTAGACACGGAAGAAAAGAGACCCAGTACTTC.